This TCR beta chain was identified during a study of T cell responses to AZD1222 COVID-19 vaccine. Study in general: Second doses at about 4 or about 12 weeks were pooled.

This CDR3 spans 14 amino acids. The germline V gene encodes CDR1 LGHDT and CDR2 YNNKEL (reference sequence). The V end lost 4 bases, the J end lost 8 bases, and 14 bases lay between the germline ends. Broader study findings: AZD1222 recipients seropositive at baseline numbered only five to seven. Donors were chiefly white British, with a greater number of females, and clonal diversity was perhaps underestimated.

The data were produced by immunoSEQ multiplex PCR, yet TCRdb's version contains in-frame clones alone and is incomplete. The sample contains approximately 140,000 clones, around nine tenths of which appear only once. This clone has a single count. What it binds is unknown. Sequences were derived from peripheral blood, sampled on day 0 of AZD1222 vaccination. This chain links TRBV3-1 (or the pseudogene TRBV3-2) with TRBJ1-4, with TRBD1 as a possible D gene (5 bases). The TCR originated in an adult in good health. The DNA of the CDR3 is TGTGCCAGCAGCCCCCTGCAGGGAAAGGAAAAACTGTTTTTT. This codes for CASSPLQGKEKLFF.